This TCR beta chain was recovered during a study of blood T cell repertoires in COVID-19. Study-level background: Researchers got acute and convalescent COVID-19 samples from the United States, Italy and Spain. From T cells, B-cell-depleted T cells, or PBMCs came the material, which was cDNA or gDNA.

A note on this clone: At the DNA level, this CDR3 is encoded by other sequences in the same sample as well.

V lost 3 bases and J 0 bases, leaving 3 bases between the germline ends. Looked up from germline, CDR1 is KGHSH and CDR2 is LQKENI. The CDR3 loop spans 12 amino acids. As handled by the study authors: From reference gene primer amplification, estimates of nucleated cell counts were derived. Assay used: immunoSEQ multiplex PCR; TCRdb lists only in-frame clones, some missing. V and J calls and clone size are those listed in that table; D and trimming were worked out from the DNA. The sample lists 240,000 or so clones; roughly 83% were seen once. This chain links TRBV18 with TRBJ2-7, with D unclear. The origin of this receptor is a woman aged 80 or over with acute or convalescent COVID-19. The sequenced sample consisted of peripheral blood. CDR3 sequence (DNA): TGTGCCAGCTCACCGAGCTCCTACGAGCAGTACTTC. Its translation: CASSPSSYEQYF.